The source of this T cell receptor (beta chain) is a study of blood T cells in healthy people across ages (dated by TCRdb to between 2014 and 2017). With respect to the entire study: In model experiments, roughly one uniquely barcoded TCR beta cDNA molecule per two T cells was captured by template switching. To track age-related changes in TCR beta repertoire diversity, the study relied on deep sequencing normalized with unique cDNA molecular identifiers. The donors were divided into four age groups: young (average roughly 15 years), middle-aged (approximately 39), aged (about 60) and long-lived (about 79). To avoid experimental bias, donors of different ages were randomly spread across the sequencing lanes. Two additional independent replicas of 1 million unique cDNA reads from the same blood draw were analyzed for two donors (one aged 18 to 30 and one aged 80 or older). What the authors observed across the whole study: Estimates of total diversity from one million sequenced T cells were regarded as lower bounds and underestimates. Bulk unsorted PBMC profiling prevented conclusive comparison of naive and antigen-experienced compartments. The CMV infection status of donors was not known, potentially confounding age-related changes in expanded clonotypes. A strong correlation was found between observed TCR beta diversity and the percentage of naive T cells measured by flow cytometry. Observed TCR beta diversity per million T cells fell roughly linearly with age, and a significant reduction was already apparent by age roughly 40. Compared with the aged group, the long-lived group had more naive CD4+ T cells, fewer expanded clones and increased TCR diversity, a pattern suggesting age selection.

Libraries were built with 5' RACE. The reads were generated on an Illumina HiSeq 2500. The second PCR ran for roughly 7 to 11 cycles and used a J-beta primer mix along with a sample-barcoded 5' primer. A template-switch 5' adaptor carrying 12 random nucleotides introduced a unique molecular identifier onto each TCR beta cDNA molecule. Each sample yielded at least 2.5 million CDR3-containing paired-end reads. First-strand cDNA was synthesized from all RNA with the Mint cDNA synthesis kit, primed by a TRBC-specific oligonucleotide. After uracil-DNA glycosylase treatment, a first 18-cycle PCR used universal primers M1SS and BC2_uni_R on all cDNA. Turning to the authors' computational methods: For normalization, 1 million high-quality reads were randomly selected from each sample, with every read carrying a distinct molecular identifier. Instead of being binned into consensus sequences, reads that shared molecular identifiers were thrown out. CDR3 identification, clonotype clustering and error correction used MiTCR with a Q25 quality threshold and the strictest error-elimination algorithm. A nonparametric unseen species model with Euler transformation was used to estimate lower-bound total TCR beta diversity. In-frame beta chains were kept once TCRdb had trimmed the public reads at Q25 with fastp and called clones with MiXCR. Rows are unified per CDR3 protein, each entry keeping the most common DNA and genes. TCRdb's processing, not the authors' own work, is the source of the V and J calls. For this sample there are about a million distinct CDR3 sequences; just over 50% appear just once. The leading ten clones occupy 20% to 25% of the sample.

Systemically healthy Caucasian individuals from Russia, 39 in total and aged about 6 to 100 years, were included as donors. Each donor gave ten milliliters of peripheral blood, collected into EDTA-treated Vacutainer tubes. PBMCs were isolated by Ficoll-Paque density-gradient centrifugation, with at least 6 million obtained per sample. Trizol reagent was used to extract total RNA from the PBMCs, yielding at least 5.5 micrograms per sample. The percentages of naive CD45RAhigh/CD27high T cells were determined by flow cytometry on a PBMC aliquot from every donor. With regard to this clonotype: Its antigen specificity is not known. The input lacks base qualities; no much larger clone sits a single base away.

From the cysteine through the phenylalanine, the CDR3 covers 17 amino acids. The kept DNA is CDR3 alone, 51 bases in frame from the first base. CDR1 and CDR2 are read off the germline V gene as SGDLS and YYNGEE. Trimming takes 1 base from V and 4 bases from J, and the germline ends sit 19 bases apart. The source material was blood. The chain couples TRBV9 to TRBJ2-3, with the D gene possibly TRBD1 or TRBD2, each one fitting 5 bases. This clonotype was sampled from a woman in her sixties or seventies in good health. Read as DNA, the sequence is TGTGCCAGCAGCGTACCCCGGGGAGCGTTGGGGCCAGATACGCAGTATTTT. It specifies CASSVPRGALGPDTQYF.